Shown below are 17 T cell receptor beta chains from a single sample sequenced in a study of T cell responses to AZD1222 COVID-19 vaccine. Sequenced by immunoSEQ multiplex PCR; TCRdb stores in-frame clones only, minus some. Among about 69,000 clones listed, around 86% were seen once. The sequencing used peripheral blood, collected on day 0 of AZD1222 vaccination. These receptors originate from an adult in good health.

The chain couples TRBV6-2 or TRBV6-3 to TRBJ1-1; possible D gene TRBD1, 6 bases. The CDR3 spans 12 residues. V lost 0 bases to trimming and J lost 11 bases, with 10 bases between them. Germline V gives CDR1 MNHEY, CDR2 SVGEGT. DNA for the CDR3: TGTGCCAGCAGTTACTCGACAGGAGGGGCTTTCTTT. Its protein product is CASSYSTGGAFF.

The CDR3 DNA is TGTGCCAGTAGTATATCGGGATTTTTTCCGGACACTGAAGCTTTCTTT. Protein product: CASSISGFFPDTEAFF. The chain combines TRBV19 with TRBJ1-1; D is unresolved. V lost 2 bases and J lost 3, with 16 bases in between. The CDR3 spans 16 residues. Per germline, CDR1 LNHDA and CDR2 SQIVND (reference sequence).

In this sample, this clone turned up once. CDR3 sequence reads: CASSGPGQGPNEQYF. The DNA for the CDR3 is TGTGCCAGCAGTGGACCGGGACAGGGCCCCAACGAGCAGTACTTC. The chain uses TRBV6-4 and TRBJ2-7, with 9 bases identical to TRBD1. J lost 5 bases, V lost 4 bases, and 9 bases had no gene match. Germline CDR1 reads MRHNA; CDR2 reads SNTAGT. This CDR3 comprises 15 residues.

CDR3 in DNA: TGTGCCAGCAGTTACGGAGGCTCCTACAATGAGCAGTTCTTC. Its translation: CASSYGGSYNEQFF. This chain joins TRBV6-5 and TRBJ2-1; tentatively, D is TRBD2 (5 bases). Per germline, CDR1 MNHEY and CDR2 SVGAGI. This CDR3 contains 14 residues. Between the trimmed V and J ends, which lost 2 bases and 0 bases, there was a span of 5 bases.

This chain links TRBV19 with TRBJ2-5, with D perhaps TRBD1 (5 bases). The germline gives CDR1 LNHDA, CDR2 SQIVND (reference sequence). Trimming took off 3 bases at V and 1 base at J, with 15 bases between the two ends. CDR3 size: 16 residues. CDR3: CASSIDQGTTQETQYF. CDR3 DNA sequence: TGTGCCAGTAGTATTGATCAGGGAACCACCCAAGAGACCCAGTACTTC.

CDR3 sequence (DNA): TGTGCCAGCAGCCCCAACGACAGGGGTAGCTCCTACAATGAGCAGTTCTTC. This translates into CASSPNDRGSSYNEQFF. J is TRBJ2-1 and V is TRBV11-3, with TRBD1 identical over 8 bases. Germline CDR1 reads SGHNT; CDR2 reads YENEEA. V lost 5 bases and J lost 0; bases outside the gene matches: 9. This CDR3 is 17 amino acids long.

The chain employs TRBV7-3 and TRBJ2-1, with 8 bases fitting TRBD1. Trimming at V came to 2 bases and at J to 2 bases, leaving 2 bases not matched to a gene. Germline-derived CDR1 and CDR2 are SGHTA and FQGTGA. The CDR3 loop spans 15 amino acids. The CDR3 DNA follows: TGTGCCAGCAGCTTACAGGGACAGGCCTACAATGAGCAGTTCTTC. Amino acid sequence: CASSLQGQAYNEQFF.

This clone was seen more than once but under ten times. V usage is TRBV19 and J usage is TRBJ2-3; 7 bases are a match to TRBD2. The CDR3 is 13 residues long. The ends lost 5 bases at V and 4 bases at J; junction bases unmatched: 3. Germline V gene sequence: CDR1 LNHDA, CDR2 SQIVND (reference sequence). The CDR3 sequence: CASSLGLADTQYF. CDR3 DNA: TGTGCCAGTAGTCTCGGACTAGCAGATACGCAGTATTTT.

The chain employs TRBV4-2 and TRBJ1-5; 8 nucleotides line up with TRBD1. The CDR3 runs to 16 residues. From germline, CDR1 is LGHNA and CDR2 YNFKEQ. J gave up 6 bases and V 0 bases, and 7 bases lay outside the gene matches. DNA for the CDR3: TGTGCCAGCAGCCAAGATACCGGACAGGGCTTTCAGCCCCAGCATTTT. It specifies CASSQDTGQGFQPQHF.

V is TRBV11-2 and J is TRBJ2-1; D gene ambiguous. The germline V and J ends were trimmed by 0 bases and 6 bases, with 9 bases remaining between them. CDR1 SGHAT and CDR2 FQNNGV come from the germline V gene. The CDR3 covers 14 residues. For the CDR3, the DNA is TGTGCCAGCAGCTTAGAACCCGTTTCCAATGAGCAGTTCTTC. Encoded protein: CASSLEPVSNEQFF.

The chain employs TRBV28 and TRBJ1-5; a possible D gene is TRBD1 (6 bases). The CDR3 spans 14 residues. The ends were cut back, 3 bases at V and 4 bases at J, with 10 bases in the middle. Germline V gene sequence: CDR1 MDHEN, CDR2 SYDVKM. CDR3 amino acids: CASSFVQGNQPQHF. The CDR3, as DNA: TGTGCCAGCAGTTTTGTACAGGGTAATCAGCCCCAGCATTTT. The full variable domain, with the rest looked up from reference TRBV28 and TRBJ1-5, is DVKVTQSSRYLVKRTGEKVFLECVQDMDHENMFWYRQDPGLGLRLIYFSYDVKMKEKGDIPEGYSVSREKKERFSLILESASTNQTSMYLCASSFVQGNQPQHFGDGTRLSIL.

This clone has only one observation. V gene TRBV15 combines with J gene TRBJ2-3; 8 nucleotides line up with TRBD2. Germline V gene data show CDR1 as LNHNV and CDR2 as YYDKDF (reference sequence). This CDR3 comprises 15 residues. Trimming took 8 bases from V and 0 from J; bases not matched to a gene: 7. Here the CDR3 DNA reads TGTGCCACCGCTCCGGGACTAGGTAGCACAGATACGCAGTATTTT. It codes for CATAPGLGSTDTQYF.

This clone appeared a single time. CDR3 nucleotides: TGTGCCAGCAGCCAAGTTACGGATCCAACAGGGAACTATGGCTACACCTTC. Residues: CASSQVTDPTGNYGYTF. The J gene is TRBJ1-2, the V gene TRBV3-1 (or the pseudogene TRBV3-2), with a tentative D call TRBD1 (6 bases). Trimming shortened V by 1 base and J by 2 bases, and 17 bases separated the two germline ends. The CDR3 loop spans 17 amino acids. From germline, CDR1 is LGHDT and CDR2 YNNKEL (reference sequence).

The V call is TRBV15, the J call TRBJ2-7; D is possibly TRBD2 (6 bases). This CDR3 has 15 amino acids. With 0 bases removed from V and 3 bases from J, the gap between germline ends came to 12 bases. CDR1 is LNHNV, CDR2 YYDKDF, per germline (reference sequence). CDR3 region: CATSRDYEGGYEQYF. The CDR3 bases are TGTGCCACCAGCAGAGATTACGAGGGAGGCTACGAGCAGTACTTC. Supplemented by reference TRBV15 and TRBJ2-7, the full variable domain reads DAMVIQNPRYQVTQFGKPVTLSCSQTLNHNVMYWYQQKSSQAPKLLFHYYDKDFNNEADTPDNFQSRRPNTSFCFLDIRSPGLGDTAMYLCATSRDYEGGYEQYFGPGTRLTVT.

This chain joins TRBV28 and TRBJ2-2; perhaps TRBD1 as D (6 bases). There are 16 residues in the CDR3. Between the trimmed V and J ends, which lost 5 bases and 5 bases, there was a span of 18 bases. Looked up from germline, CDR1 is MDHEN and CDR2 is SYDVKM. The CDR3 loop is CASSIAFGGRTGELFF. CDR3 sequence (DNA): TGTGCCAGCAGTATCGCATTTGGGGGCAGGACCGGGGAGCTGTTTTTT.

The chain has TRBV11-2 and TRBJ2-7; TRBD1 agrees at 7 bases. Looked up from germline, CDR1 is SGHAT and CDR2 is FQNNGV. V gave up 3 bases and J gave up 0 bases; unmatched junction bases: 5. The CDR3 covers 15 residues. The CDR3 loop is CASSLGQLISYEQYF. CDR3 bases: TGTGCCAGCAGCTTGGGACAGCTGATCTCCTACGAGCAGTACTTC.

The gene calls are TRBV28 and TRBJ1-5, with 9 bases aligning to TRBD1. The V gene's germline CDR1 is MDHEN and CDR2 SYDVKM. CDR3 length: 13 amino acids. V gave up 5 bases and J gave up 5 bases; unmatched junction bases: 1. The CDR3 reads CASSDRGDQPQHF. In DNA, the CDR3 is TGTGCCAGCAGTGACAGGGGGGATCAGCCCCAGCATTTT.